This TCR beta chain was sequenced during a study of blood T cell repertoires in COVID-19. Study as a whole: Some COVID-19 samples were acute and others convalescent; all came from the United States, Italy and Spain. Sources were T cells, B-cell-depleted T cells, or PBMCs; the material itself was cDNA or gDNA.

Generated by immunoSEQ multiplex PCR, the TCRdb table keeps only in-frame clones and is missing some. The profile shows roughly 59,000 clones, about 80% of them singletons. Germline CDR1 reads SNHLY; CDR2 reads FYNNEI. Trimming at V came to 4 bases and at J to 7 bases, leaving 3 bases not matched to a gene. CDR3 length: 14 residues. Input material: peripheral blood. The TCR was taken from a woman of 80 years or more with acute or convalescent COVID-19. The rearrangement uses TRBV2 and TRBJ2-2; 10 positions agree with TRBD1. CDR3 in DNA: TGTGCCAGCAGTGTGAGGACAGGGGGCGGGGAGCTGTTTTTT. This gives the protein CASSVRTGGGELFF. The full variable domain, in which reference TRBV2 and TRBJ2-2 provide the parts outside the CDR3, is EPEVTQTPSHQVTQMGQEVILRCVPISNHLYFYWYRQILGQKVEFLVSFYNNEISEKSEIFDDQFSVERPDGSNFTLKIRSTKLEDSAMYFCASSVRTGGGELFFGEGSRLTVL.